These 16 T cell receptor beta chains were sequenced from one sample in a study of shared clonotypes between healthy human individuals. Sequenced by immunoSEQ multiplex PCR; TCRdb stores in-frame clones only, minus some. The sample includes about 2.4 million clones, over 85% of them seen just once. Sequencing was carried out using naive CD4+ T cells from PBMCs. Subset denoted: CD45RA+ positively selected. The receptors stem from a man aged 18 to 29 in good health. Some clones in this sample may be carry-over from other donors' samples.

The V gene is TRBV7-3, the J gene TRBJ2-1; TRBD1 might be the D (6 bases). Trimming removed 3 bases from V and 6 bases from J, with 12 bases in between. The CDR3 runs 14 residues. Germline CDR1 reads SGHTA; CDR2 reads FQGTGA. The CDR3 DNA follows: TGTGCCAGCAGCTTCTTCACAGGGAGCAATGAGCAGTTCTTC. This codes for CASSFFTGSNEQFF.

Written as DNA, the CDR3 is TGTGCCAGCAGCTTAGATTCCAGGGCGAATGAGCAGTTCTTC. Its translation is CASSLDSRANEQFF. The chain combines TRBV11-3 with TRBJ2-1; possible D gene TRBD1, 5 bases. V shed 0 bases and J shed 7 bases, with 10 bases lying between them. The CDR3 spans 14 residues. Germline assignment: CDR1 SGHNT and CDR2 YENEEA.

The chain employs TRBV19 and TRBJ2-3; the match to TRBD1 covers 7 bases. The CDR3 is made up of 17 amino acids. Germline CDR1 and CDR2: LNHDA and SQIVND (reference sequence). Trimming cost V 6 bases and J 1 base; bases outside gene matches: 13. The CDR3 DNA is TGTGCCAGTAGCAGAAAAACAGGGGCCCAGCGCACAGATACGCAGTATTTT. Protein: CASSRKTGAQRTDTQYF.

The chain joins TRBV28 to TRBJ1-1; 7 nucleotides line up with TRBD1. Losses at the gene ends were 3 bases for V and 0 bases for J; bases not matched to a gene: 10. Per germline, CDR1 MDHEN and CDR2 SYDVKM. The CDR3 length is 17 residues. The CDR3 nucleotides are TGTGCCAGCAGTTTTAGACGACAGGGCCGGATGAACACTGAAGCTTTCTTT. This codes for CASSFRRQGRMNTEAFF.

The CDR3 nucleotides are TGTGCCAGCAGGGCTACTTACAATGAGCAGTTCTTC. It translates to CASRATYNEQFF. The genes are TRBV2 and TRBJ2-1, with unresolved D. V lost 6 bases to trimming and J lost 4 bases, with 7 bases between them. CDR3 length equals 12 residues. CDR1 SNHLY and CDR2 FYNNEI come from the germline V gene.

This sequence joins TRBV19 and TRBJ1-2; the match to TRBD1 covers 7 bases. The V and J ends lost 7 bases and 0 bases, in that order; junction bases with no gene match: 11. Germline-derived CDR1 and CDR2 are LNHDA and SQIVND (reference sequence). This CDR3 region has 16 residues. The CDR3 DNA reads TGTGCCAGTAATCACGGGAGGGACAGACCTAACTATGGCTACACCTTC. Protein: CASNHGRDRPNYGYTF.

V is TRBV28 and J is TRBJ1-1; a weak D match, TRBD1 (6 bases). Deletions cut 5 bases from V and 13 bases from J, with 14 bases between. This CDR3 region has 11 residues. CDR1 and CDR2 (germline): MDHEN, SYDVKM. CDR3 amino acids: CASSPSRGGFF. The CDR3 nucleotides are TGTGCCAGCAGTCCTTCGAGGGGGGGTTTCTTT.

This clone appeared a few times. The same CDR3 can be traced to other DNA sequences in this sample. CDR3 nucleotide sequence: TGCAGCGTTGGCGGGAGAAGCACAGATACGCAGTATTTT. Protein: CSVGGRSTDTQYF. The chain links TRBV29-1 to TRBJ2-3, with 7 bases matching TRBD2. Trimming cost V 4 bases and J 0 bases; bases outside gene matches: 1. In germline, CDR1 is SQVTM, CDR2 ANQGSEA. The CDR3 runs to 13 residues.

The V gene is TRBV7-2, the J gene TRBJ2-7; TRBD1 aligns across 9 bases. There are 14 residues in the CDR3. From germline, CDR1 is SGHTA and CDR2 FQGNSA. V lost 6 bases to trimming and J lost 3 bases; unmatched junction nucleotides: 6. The CDR3 DNA reads TGTGCCAGCAGGTCCCCGGGACAGGGCTACGAGCAGTACTTC. It translates to CASRSPGQGYEQYF.

The J gene is TRBJ2-5, the V gene TRBV27; D is unresolved. Germline CDR1 reads MNHEY; CDR2 reads SMNVEV (reference sequence). V lost 5 bases to trimming and J lost 3 bases, with 13 bases between them. The CDR3 is 14 residues long. CDR3 region: CASSPNLREETQYF. The DNA for the CDR3 is TGTGCCAGCAGTCCGAACCTTAGAGAAGAGACCCAGTACTTC.

The chain employs TRBV5-8 and TRBJ2-4; the D is unclear. The CDR3 contains 17 residues. V dropped 0 bases and J dropped 0 bases, with 13 bases sitting between them. Germline V CDR1 and CDR2: SGHTS, YDEGEE. This CDR3 is CASSLGRAGRAKNIQYF. CDR3 in DNA: TGTGCCAGCAGCTTGGGTCGAGCAGGCCGAGCCAAAAACATTCAGTACTTC.

The V call is TRBV9, the J call TRBJ1-5; D not certain. There are 12 residues in the CDR3. V was trimmed by 0 bases and J by 6 bases, leaving 4 bases between them. The V gene's germline CDR1 is SGDLS and CDR2 YYNGEE. CDR3 sequence: CASSVEGQPQHF. CDR3 in DNA: TGTGCCAGCAGCGTAGAAGGTCAGCCCCAGCATTTT.

This chain links TRBV29-1 with TRBJ2-7; tentatively, D is TRBD1 or TRBD2 (5 bases each). In germline, CDR1 is SQVTM, CDR2 ANQGSEA. Trimming shortened V by 4 bases and J by 7 bases, and 20 bases separated the two germline ends. The CDR3 loop spans 14 amino acids. CDR3 region: CSVGKGTVYSEQYF. The CDR3 DNA is TGCAGCGTTGGTAAAGGGACGGTTTATTCGGAGCAGTACTTC.

J is TRBJ2-2 and V is TRBV21-1; TRBD1 is taken as the D call from the table, unchecked against the DNA. TRBV21-1 is annotated as a pseudogene. The CDR3 is 16 residues long. In DNA, the CDR3 is TGTGCCAGCAGCAAAGTAGGGGGTTTGAGCACCGGGGAGCTGTTTTTT. This sequence encodes CASSKVGGLSTGELFF.

This clone was found a few times. This rearrangement joins TRBV5-1 to TRBJ1-4; no clear D. Trimming stripped 4 bases from V and 5 bases from J, with 18 bases between. Germline values: CDR1 SGHRS, CDR2 YFSETQ. This CDR3 spans 16 amino acids. CDR3 amino acids: CASSLSTVVLNEKLFF. For the CDR3, the DNA is TGCGCCAGCAGCCTTTCCACGGTTGTGTTGAATGAAAAACTGTTTTTT.

The chain joins TRBV28 to TRBJ2-7, with D unresolved. V gave up 5 bases and J gave up 4 bases, with 12 bases separating them. The germline CDR1 and CDR2 sequences are MDHEN and SYDVKM. This CDR3 is 13 amino acids long. CDR3 nucleotide sequence: TGTGCCAGCAGTCTCACCATGAGATACGAGCAGTACTTC. It is translated as CASSLTMRYEQYF.